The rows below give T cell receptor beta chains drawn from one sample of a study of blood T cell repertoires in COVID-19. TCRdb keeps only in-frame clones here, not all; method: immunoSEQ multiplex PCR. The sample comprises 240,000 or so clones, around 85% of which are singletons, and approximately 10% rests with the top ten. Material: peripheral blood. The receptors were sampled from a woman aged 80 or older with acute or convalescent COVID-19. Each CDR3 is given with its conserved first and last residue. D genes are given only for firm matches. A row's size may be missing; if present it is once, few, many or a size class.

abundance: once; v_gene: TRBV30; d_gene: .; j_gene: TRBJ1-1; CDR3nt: TGTGCCTGGAGTGTAGTTGTAGGGGTGGTCGTCGCTGAAGCTTTCTTT; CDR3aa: CAWSVVVGVVVAEAFF
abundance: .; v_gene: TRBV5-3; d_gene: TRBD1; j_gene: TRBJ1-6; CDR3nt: TGTGCCAGAAGCAACCGGGACAGGGGCCCTTATAATTCACCCCTCCACTTT; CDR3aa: CARSNRDRGPYNSPLHF
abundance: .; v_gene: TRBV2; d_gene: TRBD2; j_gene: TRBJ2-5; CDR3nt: TGTGCCAGCAGGGGGTTGGCTAGCGGGGGTCAAGAGACCCAGTACTTC; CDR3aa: CASRGLASGGQETQYF
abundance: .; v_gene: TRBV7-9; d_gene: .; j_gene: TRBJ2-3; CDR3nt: TGTGCCAGCAGCTTAGACAGGTCCACAGATACGCAGTATTTT; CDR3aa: CASSLDRSTDTQYF
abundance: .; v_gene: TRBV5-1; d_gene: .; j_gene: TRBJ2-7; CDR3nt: TGCGCCAGCAGCTTAGGCGGGGCCACGAGCTCCTACGAGCAGTACTTC; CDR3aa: CASSLGGATSSYEQYF
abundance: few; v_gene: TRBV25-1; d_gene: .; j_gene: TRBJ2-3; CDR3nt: TGTGCCAGCGCCCCCCCAGGTCAGAATACGCAGTATTTT; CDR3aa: CASAPPGQNTQYF
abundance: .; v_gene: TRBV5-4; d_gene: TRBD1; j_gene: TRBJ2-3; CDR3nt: TGTGCCAGCACCAGATTGGGACAGCCTAGCACAGATACGCAGTATTTT; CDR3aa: CASTRLGQPSTDTQYF
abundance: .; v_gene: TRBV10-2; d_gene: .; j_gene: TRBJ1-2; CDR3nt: TGCGCCAGCTTCGGGGTGGACTATGGCTACACCTTC; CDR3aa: CASFGVDYGYTF
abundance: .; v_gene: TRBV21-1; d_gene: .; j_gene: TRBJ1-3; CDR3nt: TGTGCCAGCAGCCTAAAGACCCGGACAGGGGATGGTCCAGGGACATCTGGAAACACCATATATTTT; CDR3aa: CASSLKTRTGDGPGTSGNTIYF
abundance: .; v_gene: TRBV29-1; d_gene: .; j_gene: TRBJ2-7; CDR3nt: TGCAGATCCTTGGGGGGGGCCTCCTACGAGCAGTACTTC; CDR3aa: CRSLGGASYEQYF
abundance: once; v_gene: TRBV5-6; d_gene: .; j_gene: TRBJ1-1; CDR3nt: TGTGCCAGCAGCTTAGAGGGATTGCGGAAGGGGAACACTGAAGCTTTCTTT; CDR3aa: CASSLEGLRKGNTEAFF
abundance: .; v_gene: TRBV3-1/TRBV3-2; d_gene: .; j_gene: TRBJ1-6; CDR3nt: TGTGCCAGCAGGGCAACGGGGGTTGGTTCACCCCTCCACTTT; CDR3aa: CASRATGVGSPLHF
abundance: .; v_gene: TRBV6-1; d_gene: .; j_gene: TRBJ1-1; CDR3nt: TGTGCCAGCAGTGAAAACCCCAGGAACACTGAAGCTTTCTTT; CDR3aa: CASSENPRNTEAFF
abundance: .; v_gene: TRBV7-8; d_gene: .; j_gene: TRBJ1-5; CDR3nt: TGTGCCAGCAGCTTAGAGAGGCGGGCGAGGTCGAATCAGCCCCAGCATTTT; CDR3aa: CASSLERRARSNQPQHF
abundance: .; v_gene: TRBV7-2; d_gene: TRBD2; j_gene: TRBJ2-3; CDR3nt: TGTGCCAGCAGCTTCCGGGGGGTTAGCACAGATACGCAGTATTTT; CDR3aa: CASSFRGVSTDTQYF
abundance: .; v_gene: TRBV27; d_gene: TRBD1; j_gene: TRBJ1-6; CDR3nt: TGTGCCAGCAGTTTGTCCACAGGGGGCTCCTTCAATTCACCCCTCCACTTT; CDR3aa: CASSLSTGGSFNSPLHF
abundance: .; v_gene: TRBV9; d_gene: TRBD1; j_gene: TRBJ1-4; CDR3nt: TGTGCCAGCAGCCCCTCGACAGGGTCTAATGAAAAACTGTTTTTT; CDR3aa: CASSPSTGSNEKLFF
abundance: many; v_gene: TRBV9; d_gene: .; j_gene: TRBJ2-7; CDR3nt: TGTGCCAGCAGCGTAGAAACAGGCTACGAGCAGTACTTC; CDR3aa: CASSVETGYEQYF
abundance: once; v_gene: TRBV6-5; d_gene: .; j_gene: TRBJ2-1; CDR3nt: TGTGCCAGCAGCTCATGGGCTGGCAATGAGCAGTTCTTC; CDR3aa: CASSSWAGNEQFF
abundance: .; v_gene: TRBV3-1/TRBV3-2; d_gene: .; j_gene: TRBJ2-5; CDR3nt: TGTGCCAGCAGCCCACTTAAACAGGAAAACCAAGAGACCCAGTACTTC; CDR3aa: CASSPLKQENQETQYF
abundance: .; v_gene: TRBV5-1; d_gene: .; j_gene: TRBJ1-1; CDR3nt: TGCGCCAGCAGCGCGAGACAGGCGAACACTGAAGCTTTCTTT; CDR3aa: CASSARQANTEAFF
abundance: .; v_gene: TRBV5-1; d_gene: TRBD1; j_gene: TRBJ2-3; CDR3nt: TGCGCCAGCAGGACCGGGACAGGGCCAGATACGCAGTATTTT; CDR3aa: CASRTGTGPDTQYF
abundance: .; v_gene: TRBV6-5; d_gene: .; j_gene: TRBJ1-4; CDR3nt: TGTGCCAGCAGCGCAGACGGGACACCTAATGAAAAACTGTTTTTT; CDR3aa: CASSADGTPNEKLFF
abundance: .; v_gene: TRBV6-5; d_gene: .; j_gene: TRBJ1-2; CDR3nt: TGTGCCAGCAGACCCTCCGGGACACCGTATGGCTACACCTTC; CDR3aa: CASRPSGTPYGYTF
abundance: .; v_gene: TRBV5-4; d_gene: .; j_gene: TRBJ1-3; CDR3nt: TGTGCCAGCAGCTTGTCGGACAGACTTGGAAACACCATATATTTT; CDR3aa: CASSLSDRLGNTIYF
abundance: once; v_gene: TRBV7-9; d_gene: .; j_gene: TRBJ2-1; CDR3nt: TGTGCCACAACTACCGGGACTGAGGAGCAGTTCTTC; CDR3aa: CATTTGTEEQFF
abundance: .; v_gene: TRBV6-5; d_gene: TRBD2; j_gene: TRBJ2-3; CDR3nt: TGTGCCACCCGGGGGGGGACGACAGATACGCAGTATTTT; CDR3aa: CATRGGTTDTQYF
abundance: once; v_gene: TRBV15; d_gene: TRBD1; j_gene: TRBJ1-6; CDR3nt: TGTGCCACCAGCCTCAGGGGGCGAGACGCTTCACCCCTCCACTTT; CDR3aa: CATSLRGRDASPLHF
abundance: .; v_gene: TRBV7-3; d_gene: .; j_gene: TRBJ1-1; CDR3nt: TGTGCCAGCAGCTTCACCGGGGGGATGAACACTGAAGCTTTCTTT; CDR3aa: CASSFTGGMNTEAFF
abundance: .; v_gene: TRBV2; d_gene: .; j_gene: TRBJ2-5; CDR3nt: TGTGCCAGCAGGGTGGCGGGGCAAGAGACCCAGTACTTC; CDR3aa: CASRVAGQETQYF
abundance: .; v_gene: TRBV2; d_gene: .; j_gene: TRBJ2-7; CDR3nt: TGTGCCAGCAGTGGGTTTGTCGGGGGGCGAAACGTTTACGAGCAGTACTTC; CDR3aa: CASSGFVGGRNVYEQYF
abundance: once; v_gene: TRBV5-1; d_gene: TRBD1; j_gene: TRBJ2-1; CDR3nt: TGCGCCAGCAACACCCAGGGGGCCGGGGCTGAGCAGTTCTTC; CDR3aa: CASNTQGAGAEQFF
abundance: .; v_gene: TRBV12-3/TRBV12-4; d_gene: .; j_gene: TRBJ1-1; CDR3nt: TGTGCCAGCCTGGGTAGAGGGAAGACTGAAGCTTTCTTT; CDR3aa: CASLGRGKTEAFF
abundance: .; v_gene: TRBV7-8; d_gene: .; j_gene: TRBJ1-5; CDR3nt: TGTGCCAGCAGCTTAGCGGGGGGGGGAAGCAATCAGCCCCAGCATTTT; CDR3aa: CASSLAGGGSNQPQHF
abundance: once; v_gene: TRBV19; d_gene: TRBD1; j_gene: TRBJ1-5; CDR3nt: TGTGCCAGTAGTAACCCCAGGGGGCTCGATAAACAGCCCCAGCATTTT; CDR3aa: CASSNPRGLDKQPQHF
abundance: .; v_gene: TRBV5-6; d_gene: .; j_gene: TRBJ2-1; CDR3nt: TGTGCCGGTTCAGCCGGGGGAAGAGAGCAGTTCTTC; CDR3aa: CAGSAGGREQFF
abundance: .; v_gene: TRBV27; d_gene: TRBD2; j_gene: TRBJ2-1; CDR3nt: TGTGCCAGCAGTTCCACCGGGACTAGCCCGCGAGATGAGCAGTTCTTC; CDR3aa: CASSSTGTSPRDEQFF
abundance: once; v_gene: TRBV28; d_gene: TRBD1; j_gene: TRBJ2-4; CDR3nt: TGTGCCAGCACCGTGGGACAGGGGGCCAAAAACATTCAGTACTTC; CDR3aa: CASTVGQGAKNIQYF
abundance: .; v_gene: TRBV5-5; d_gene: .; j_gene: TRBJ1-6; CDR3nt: TGTGCCAGCAGCTTGGACGGGCAGGGGATGGGACCCCTCCACTTT; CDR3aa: CASSLDGQGMGPLHF
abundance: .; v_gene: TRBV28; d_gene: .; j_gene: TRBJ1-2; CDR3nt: TGTGCCAGCACCTTAGGGGCTGGCTATGGCTACACCTTC; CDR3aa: CASTLGAGYGYTF
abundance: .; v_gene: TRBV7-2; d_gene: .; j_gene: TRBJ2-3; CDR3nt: TGTGCCAGCAGCTTAGAAGGTTGGGCCGTTAGCACAGATACGCAGTATTTT; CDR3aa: CASSLEGWAVSTDTQYF
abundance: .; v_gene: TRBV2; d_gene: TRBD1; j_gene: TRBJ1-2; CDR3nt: TGTGCCAGCAGCCCAGGACAGGTTTCCTATGGCTACACCTTC; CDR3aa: CASSPGQVSYGYTF
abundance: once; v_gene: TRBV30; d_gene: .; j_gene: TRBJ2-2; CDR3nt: TGTGCCTGGAGGGACAGCGGGGAGCTGTTTTTT; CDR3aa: CAWRDSGELFF
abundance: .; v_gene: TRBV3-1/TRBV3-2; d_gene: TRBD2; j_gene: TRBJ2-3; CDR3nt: TGTGCCAGCAGCCAAGATTGGGGAGCGGGGGGTAATACGCAGTATTTT; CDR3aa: CASSQDWGAGGNTQYF
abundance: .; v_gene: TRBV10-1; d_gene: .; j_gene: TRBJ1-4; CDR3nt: TGCGCCAGCAGTGAGCAGGAAGTGGCTAATGAAAAACTGTTTTTT; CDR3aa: CASSEQEVANEKLFF
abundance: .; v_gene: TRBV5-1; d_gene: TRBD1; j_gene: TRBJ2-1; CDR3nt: TGCGCCAGCAGCTTGCGGGGACAGGGTGTTGTTGAGCAGTTCTTC; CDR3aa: CASSLRGQGVVEQFF